The 3 T cell receptor beta chains below were found in one sample sequenced in a study of shared clonotypes between healthy human individuals. Using immunoSEQ multiplex PCR, the repertoire was profiled, and TCRdb retains in-frame clones only, with some absent. The sample lists fewer than 650,000 clones, about 82% occurring once. The specimen sequenced was PBMCs. The receptors originated from a woman aged 40-49 years in good health. Some clones in this sample may be carry-over from other donors' samples.

The chain is built from TRBV28 and TRBJ1-5, with D uncertain. CDR1 is MDHEN and CDR2 is SYDVKM in the germline V gene. The CDR3 extends over 12 amino acids. V lost 7 bases, J lost 7 bases, and 11 bases lay in between. The CDR3 region has the DNA TGTGCCAGCACCATGACTCGCCAGCCCCAGCATTTT. As protein: CASTMTRQPQHF.

The chain carries TRBV7-8 and TRBJ2-7, with a tentative D call TRBD2 (6 bases). Per germline, CDR1 SGHVS and CDR2 FQNEAQ. Trimming pared 1 base from V and 1 base from J, leaving 11 bases between. CDR3 size: 15 residues. CDR3 sequence: CASSLGLEGSYEQYF. CDR3 sequence (DNA): TGTGCCAGCAGCTTAGGACTAGAAGGGTCCTACGAGCAGTACTTC.

V and J are TRBV5-4 and TRBJ2-1; no clear D. CDR1 and CDR2 (germline): SGHNT, YYREEE (reference sequence). V was shortened by 2 bases and J by 4 bases, with 4 bases between the two germline ends. This CDR3 is built from 12 residues. The CDR3 DNA reads as TGTGCCAGCAGCTTTGGGTACAATGAGCAGTTCTTC. It is translated as CASSFGYNEQFF.